This is a list of T cell receptor beta chains from one sample in a study of early T cells in non-severe SARS-CoV-2 infection. TCRdb processed the 5' RACE reads anew with MiXCR; each CDR3 protein has one entry. The table records over 55,000 distinct CDR3 sequences, around 12% of them present only once. The sequenced material came from whole blood. The receptors were sampled from an adult who was a healthcare worker with PCR-confirmed SARS-CoV-2 infection or an uninfected control (not recorded which). Both conserved end residues are part of each CDR3. The D gene is left open where the match is weak. Clone size, where shown, is once, few, many, or a class for clones that have expanded.

clone size	D gene	V gene	J gene	CDR3 DNA	CDR3 protein
.	.	TRBV29-1	TRBJ2-3	TGCAGCGTCGACTTGGGGACAGATACGCAGTATTTT	CSVDLGTDTQYF
many	.	TRBV11-3	TRBJ2-1	TGTGCCAGCAGTAGCTATACGACAGAAAGGTTCTTC	CASSSYTTERFF
many	.	TRBV21-1	TRBJ1-2	TGTGCCAGCAGCAAAGCCCTCCGGGGTTCCACCCGTTATGGCTACACCTTC	CASSKALRGSTRYGYTF
.	.	TRBV20-1	TRBJ2-7	TGCAGTGCAATTGCGACCGCGGACCCCTACGAGCAGTACTTC	CSAIATADPYEQYF
many	TRBD1	TRBV12-3/TRBV12-4	TRBJ1-3	TGTGCCAGCAGTGTCGGGACAGCTGGAAACACCATATATTTT	CASSVGTAGNTIYF
many	.	TRBV2	TRBJ2-2	TGTGCCAGCGTTCTAGGGGCGAACACCGGGGAGCTGTTTTTT	CASVLGANTGELFF
few	TRBD1	TRBV3-1	TRBJ2-5	TGTGCCAGCAGCCAAGTCTTGACAGGGGGAGAGACCCAGTACTTC	CASSQVLTGGETQYF
many	.	TRBV30	TRBJ1-1	.	CARRAGPNTEAFF
.	.	TRBV6-1	TRBJ2-3	TGTGCCAGCAGTGAAGGTTATAGCTTTGGGACAGATACGCAGTATTTT	CASSEGYSFGTDTQYF
many	.	TRBV20-1	TRBJ2-4	TGCAGTGCTTACAGGAGTCTAGCCAAAAACATTCAGTACTTC	CSAYRSLAKNIQYF
.	TRBD1	TRBV18	TRBJ1-5	TGTGCCAGCTCTCCCAACAGGGGATCGTCGGGCAATCAGCCCCAGCATTTT	CASSPNRGSSGNQPQHF
.	.	TRBV7-9	TRBJ1-1	TGTGCCAGCAGCGTAACGACGCGGGAGACCGAAGCTTTCTTT	CASSVTTRETEAFF
many	.	TRBV5-1	TRBJ2-3	TGCGCCAGCAGCTTAGACAGTGTTAGCACAGATACGCAGTATTTT	CASSLDSVSTDTQYF
many	TRBD2	TRBV7-3	TRBJ2-1	TGTGCCAGCACCCTAGCGGGGGAGGTGCGCAATGAGCAGTTCTTC	CASTLAGEVRNEQFF
few	.	TRBV5-1	TRBJ2-7	TGCGCCAGCAGCGTCCTTCCCGGGGGTAGTTCCTACGAGCAGTACTTC	CASSVLPGGSSYEQYF
.	.	TRBV15	TRBJ2-2	TGTGCCACCAGCAGAGTGCTTGGGGAGCTGTTTTTT	CATSRVLGELFF
many	TRBD1	TRBV19	TRBJ2-4	TGTGCCAGTAGCCTGGGACAGGAAAACATTCAGTACTTC	CASSLGQENIQYF
many	.	TRBV12-3/TRBV12-4	TRBJ1-1	TGTGCCAGCAGCAAACAAATGAACACTGAAGCTTTCTTT	CASSKQMNTEAFF
.	.	TRBV7-2	TRBJ2-7	TGTGCCAGCAGCCTCCGGAGCCACGAGCAGTACTTC	CASSLRSHEQYF
many	.	TRBV27	TRBJ1-2	TGTGCCAGCAGTAGGACCCTTAACTATGGCTACACCTTC	CASSRTLNYGYTF
few	TRBD1	TRBV5-8	TRBJ1-6	TGTGCCAGCAGCTTGGGTGCAGGGGGCAATTCACCCCTCCACTTT	CASSLGAGGNSPLHF
many	.	TRBV7-9	TRBJ1-1	TGTGCCAGCAGCCCCGGCCCTGAAGCTTTCTTT	CASSPGPEAFF
many	.	TRBV28	TRBJ2-1	TGTGCCAGCAGTCCGCCCGTAGTTTCCTACAATGAGCAGTTCTTC	CASSPPVVSYNEQFF
many	TRBD2	TRBV3-1	TRBJ2-1	TGTGCCAGCAGCCATAGCGGGATGGCATACAATGAGCAGTTCTTC	CASSHSGMAYNEQFF
many	TRBD1	TRBV5-1	TRBJ2-2	TGCGCCAGCAGCCAGGGGACAGACACCGGGGAGCTGTTTTTT	CASSQGTDTGELFF
many	TRBD2	TRBV12-3/TRBV12-4	TRBJ2-7	TGTGCCAGCAGTCGACTAGCGGGAGGGTGGGAGCAGTACTTC	CASSRLAGGWEQYF
many	.	TRBV5-4	TRBJ1-2	TGTGCCAGCAGCTTGGACAGTGCAGGTGGCTACACCTTC	CASSLDSAGGYTF
many	.	TRBV25-1	TRBJ2-7	TGTGCCAGCAGTGAATCCTCCCCGGTACAGTACTTC	CASSESSPVQYF
many	.	TRBV3-1	TRBJ2-1	TGTGCCAGCAGCCAAAGGACCAATGAGCAGTTCTTC	CASSQRTNEQFF